The clone carrying this T cell receptor beta chain was detected ten times or more. What it binds is unknown. The CDR3 length is 15 residues. V lost 4 bases and J lost 4, with 14 bases in between. Germline V CDR1 and CDR2: SGHTA, FQGNSA. The entry originates in a study of T cell repertoires in cytomegalovirus infection. As for the study in general: Evidence of both CMV infection and a matching HLA type came from public TCR beta signatures. Findings of the study overall: The ex vivo response was dominated by HLA-C-restricted CMV-specific TCR beta clonotypes. CMV carriers having the relevant HLA were flagged by cumulative public TCR beta family frequency.

TCRdb re-analysed the reads in MiXCR, keeping a single row per CDR3 protein. The sample has approximately 76,000 distinct CDR3 sequences, around 3.4% seen once. Sequenced input: PBMCs. V usage is TRBV7-2 and J usage is TRBJ1-5; possible D gene TRBD1, 5 bases. The clonotype originates from a human donor in good health (CMV status not recorded). Some clones in this sample may be carry-over from other donors' samples. The CDR3, as DNA: TGTGCCAGCAGCTCCACCCTGGACAAAAATCAGCCCCAGCATTTT. This gives the protein CASSSTLDKNQPQHF.